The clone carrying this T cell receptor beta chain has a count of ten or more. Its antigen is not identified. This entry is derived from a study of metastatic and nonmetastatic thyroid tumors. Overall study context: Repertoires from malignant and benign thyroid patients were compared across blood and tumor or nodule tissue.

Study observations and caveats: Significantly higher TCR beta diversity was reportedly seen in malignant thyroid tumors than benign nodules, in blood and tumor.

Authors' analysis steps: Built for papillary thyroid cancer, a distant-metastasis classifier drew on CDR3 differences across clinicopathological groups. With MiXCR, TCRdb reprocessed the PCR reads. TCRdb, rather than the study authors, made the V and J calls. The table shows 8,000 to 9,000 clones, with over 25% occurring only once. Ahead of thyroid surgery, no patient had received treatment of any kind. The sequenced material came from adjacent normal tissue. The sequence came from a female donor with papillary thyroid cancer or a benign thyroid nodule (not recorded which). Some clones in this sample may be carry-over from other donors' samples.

CDR3 region: CASSRTRGVRETQYF. DNA for the CDR3: TGTGCCAGCAGCAGGACCAGGGGGGTTCGAGAGACCCAGTACTTC. V and J are TRBV7-6 and TRBJ2-5, with a weak D call TRBD1 (7 bases). Germline lookup yields CDR1 SGHVS and CDR2 FNYEAQ. Trimming pared 5 bases from V and 4 bases from J, leaving 17 bases between. The CDR3 contains 15 residues. Looking up the rest from reference TRBV7-6 and TRBJ2-5 gives the full variable domain: GAGVSQSPRYKVTKRGQDVALRCDPISGHVSLYWYRQALGQGPEFLTYFNYEAQQDKSGLPNDRFSAERPEGSISTLTIQRTEQRDSAMYRCASSRTRGVRETQYFGPGTRLLVL.